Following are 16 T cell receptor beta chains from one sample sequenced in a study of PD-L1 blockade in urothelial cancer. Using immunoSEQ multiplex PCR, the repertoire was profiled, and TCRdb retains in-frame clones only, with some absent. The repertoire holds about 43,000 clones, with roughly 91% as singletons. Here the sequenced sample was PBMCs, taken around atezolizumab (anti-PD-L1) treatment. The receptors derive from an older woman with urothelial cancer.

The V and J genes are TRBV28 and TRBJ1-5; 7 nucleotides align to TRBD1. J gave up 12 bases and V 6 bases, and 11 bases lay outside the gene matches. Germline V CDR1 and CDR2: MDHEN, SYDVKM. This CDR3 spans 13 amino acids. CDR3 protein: CASRLTYRGRQHF. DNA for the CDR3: TGTGCCAGCAGACTCACCTACAGGGGCCGCCAGCATTTT.

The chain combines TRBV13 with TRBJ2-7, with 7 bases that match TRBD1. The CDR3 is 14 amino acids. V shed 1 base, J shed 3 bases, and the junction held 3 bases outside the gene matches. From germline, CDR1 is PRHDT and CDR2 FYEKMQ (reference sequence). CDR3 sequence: CASSLEQGLYEQYF. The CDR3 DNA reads TGTGCCAGCAGCTTAGAACAGGGGCTCTACGAGCAGTACTTC.

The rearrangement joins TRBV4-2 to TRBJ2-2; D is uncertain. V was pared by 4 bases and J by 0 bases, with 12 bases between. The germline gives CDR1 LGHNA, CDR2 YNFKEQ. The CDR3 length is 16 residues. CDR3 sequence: CASSLYSGPNTGELFF. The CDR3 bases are TGTGCCAGCAGCCTCTACTCTGGGCCGAACACCGGGGAGCTGTTTTTT.

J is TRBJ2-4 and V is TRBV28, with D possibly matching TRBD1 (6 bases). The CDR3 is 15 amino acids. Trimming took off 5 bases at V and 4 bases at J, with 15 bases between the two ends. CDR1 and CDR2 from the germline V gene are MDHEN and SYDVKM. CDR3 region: CASSKDRDIKNIQYF. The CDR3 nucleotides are TGTGCCAGCAGTAAGGACAGAGACATTAAAAACATTCAGTACTTC.

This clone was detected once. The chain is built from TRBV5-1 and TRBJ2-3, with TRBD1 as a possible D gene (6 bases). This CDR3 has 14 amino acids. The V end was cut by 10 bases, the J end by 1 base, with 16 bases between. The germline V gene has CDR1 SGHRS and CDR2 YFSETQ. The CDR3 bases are TGCGCCGGATCCACCAGGGGAGGCACAGATACGCAGTATTTT. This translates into CAGSTRGGTDTQYF.

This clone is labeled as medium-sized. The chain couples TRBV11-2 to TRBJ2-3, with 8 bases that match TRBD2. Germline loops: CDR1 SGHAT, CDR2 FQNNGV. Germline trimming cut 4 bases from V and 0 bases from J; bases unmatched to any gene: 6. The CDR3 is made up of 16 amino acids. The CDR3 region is CASSSNSGASTDTQYF. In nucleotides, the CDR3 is TGTGCCAGCAGCTCCAATAGCGGGGCTAGCACAGATACGCAGTATTTT.

The CDR3 bases are TGTGCCAGCAGCTCGCGAGGACAGGCTGAAGAAAAACTGTTTTTT. Protein product: CASSSRGQAEEKLFF. The rearrangement links TRBV5-4 to TRBJ1-4, with TRBD1 matching 7 bases. With 3 bases clipped from V and 8 bases from J, the junction kept 10 bases outside the gene matches. Germline V gene sequence: CDR1 SGHNT, CDR2 YYREEE (reference sequence). CDR3 length equals 15 residues.

This CDR3 is CASSTGWATEAFF. CDR3 DNA sequence: TGTGCCAGCAGTACAGGGTGGGCCACTGAAGCTTTCTTT. The chain is built from TRBV6-6 and TRBJ1-1; maybe TRBD1 (6 bases). The CDR3 runs 13 residues. The V end was cut by 5 bases, the J end by 4 bases, with 11 bases between. Germline lookup yields CDR1 MNHNY and CDR2 SVGAGI (reference sequence).

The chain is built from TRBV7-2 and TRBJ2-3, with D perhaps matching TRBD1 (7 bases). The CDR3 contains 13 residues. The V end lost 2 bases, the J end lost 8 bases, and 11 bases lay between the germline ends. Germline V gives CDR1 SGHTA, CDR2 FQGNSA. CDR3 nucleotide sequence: TGTGCCAGCAGCTTACACAGGGGAGGTACGCAGTATTTT. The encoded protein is CASSLHRGGTQYF.

The DNA of the CDR3 is TGTGCCAGCAGTTCCCGACGGGATAATGAAAAACTGTTTTTT. This encodes CASSSRRDNEKLFF. The rearrangement links TRBV6-5 to TRBJ1-4, with unresolved D. The CDR3 consists of 14 residues. Germline-derived CDR1 and CDR2 are MNHEY and SVGAGI. Trimming stripped 4 bases from V and 4 bases from J, with 10 bases between.

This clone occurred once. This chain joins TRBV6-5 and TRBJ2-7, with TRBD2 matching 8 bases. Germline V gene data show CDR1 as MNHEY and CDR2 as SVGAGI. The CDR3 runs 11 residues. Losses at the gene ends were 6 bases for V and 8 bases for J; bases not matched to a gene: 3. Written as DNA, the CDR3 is TGTGCCAGCAGCCATAGCGGGAAGCAGTACTTC. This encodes CASSHSGKQYF.

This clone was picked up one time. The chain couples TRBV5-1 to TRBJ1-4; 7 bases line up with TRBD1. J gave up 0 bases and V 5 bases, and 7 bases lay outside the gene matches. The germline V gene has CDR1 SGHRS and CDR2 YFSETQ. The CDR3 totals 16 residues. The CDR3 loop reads CASSRDSFSTNEKLFF. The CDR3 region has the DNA TGCGCCAGCAGTAGGGACAGCTTCTCAACTAATGAAAAACTGTTTTTT.

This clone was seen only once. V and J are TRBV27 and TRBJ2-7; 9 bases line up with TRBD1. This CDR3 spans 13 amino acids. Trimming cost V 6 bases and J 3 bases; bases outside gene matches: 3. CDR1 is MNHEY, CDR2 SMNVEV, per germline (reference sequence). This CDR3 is CASRGDRVYEQYF. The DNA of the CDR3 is TGTGCCAGCAGGGGGGACAGGGTCTACGAGCAGTACTTC.

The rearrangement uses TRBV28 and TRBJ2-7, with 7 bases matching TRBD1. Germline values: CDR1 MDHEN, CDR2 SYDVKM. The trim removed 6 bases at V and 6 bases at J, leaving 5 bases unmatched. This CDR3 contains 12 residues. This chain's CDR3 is CASRTGFAEQYF. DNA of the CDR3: TGTGCCAGCAGGACAGGGTTCGCCGAGCAGTACTTC.

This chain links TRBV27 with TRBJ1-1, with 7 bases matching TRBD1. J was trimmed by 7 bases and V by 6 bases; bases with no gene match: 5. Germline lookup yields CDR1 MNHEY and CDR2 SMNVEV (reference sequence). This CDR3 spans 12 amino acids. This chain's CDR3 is CASSGRGLEAFF. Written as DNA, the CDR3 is TGTGCCAGCAGCGGTAGGGGGCTTGAAGCTTTCTTT.

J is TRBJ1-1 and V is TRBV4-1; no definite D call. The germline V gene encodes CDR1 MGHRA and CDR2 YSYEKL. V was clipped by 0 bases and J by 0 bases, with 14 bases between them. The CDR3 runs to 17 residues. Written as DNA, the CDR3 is TGCGCCAGCAGCCAAGATCTCTCGTTAGCGGTGAACACTGAAGCTTTCTTT. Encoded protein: CASSQDLSLAVNTEAFF.